A selection of T cell receptor beta chains follows, all from one sample in a study of blood T cells in healthy people across ages. TCRdb ran MiXCR on the 5' RACE reads and lists one entry per CDR3 protein. The data show 800,000 to 1,000,000 distinct CDR3 sequences, roughly 43% seen once. The specimen was blood. These receptors were collected from a man younger than 40 in good health. Both conserved end residues are part of each CDR3. Each record gives: J gene, clone size, V gene, D gene, CDR3 DNA, CDR3 protein. The D gene is left open where the match is weak. The size field is filled for only some rows; it gives once, few, many or a size class.

J: TRBJ2-6
size: -
V: TRBV6-5
D: -
DNA: TGTGCCAACAGTTACGACGGTCGTTCTGGGGCCAACGTCCTGACTTTC
CDR3: CANSYDGRSGANVLTF

J: TRBJ2-3
size: few
V: TRBV12-3/TRBV12-4
D: -
DNA: TGTGCCAGCAGTGACCCCGAGGGCACAGATACGCAGTATTTT
CDR3: CASSDPEGTDTQYF

J: TRBJ2-3
size: few
V: TRBV20-1
D: TRBD2
DNA: TGCAGTGCGAAGACTAGCGGGACCACAGATACGCAGTATTTT
CDR3: CSAKTSGTTDTQYF

J: TRBJ2-7
size: few
V: TRBV28
D: -
DNA: TGTGCCGTACGGGGCCTCCCCTACGAGCAGTACTTC
CDR3: CAVRGLPYEQYF

J: TRBJ1-2
size: -
V: TRBV29-1
D: -
DNA: TGCAGCGTTGTTACTGACAGTAACTATGGCTACACCTTC
CDR3: CSVVTDSNYGYTF

J: TRBJ2-3
size: few
V: TRBV5-1
D: TRBD1
DNA: TGCGCCAGCAGCCTGAACAGGGGAGATACGCAGTATTTT
CDR3: CASSLNRGDTQYF

J: TRBJ2-7
size: -
V: TRBV24-1
D: -
DNA: TGTGCCACCAGTGACGCCGGATACAATGAGCAGTACTTC
CDR3: CATSDAGYNEQYF

J: TRBJ2-7
size: many
V: TRBV20-1
D: TRBD2
DNA: TGCAGTGCCTCGCGGGGGGATCGCAGGGAGCAGTACTTC
CDR3: CSASRGDRREQYF

J: TRBJ2-4
size: -
V: TRBV10-3
D: -
DNA: TGTGCCATCAGTGAGGCGAATAGGGGTGCAGACATTCAGTACTTC
CDR3: CAISEANRGADIQYF

J: TRBJ2-1
size: many
V: TRBV6-4
D: -
DNA: TGTGCCAGCAGTGACGGTTCAGGGGAAAATGAGCAGTTCTTC
CDR3: CASSDGSGENEQFF

J: TRBJ2-1
size: -
V: TRBV7-2
D: -
DNA: TGTGCCAGCAGCCCTCAGTGGGGGGCGCCCTACAATGAGCAGTTCTTC
CDR3: CASSPQWGAPYNEQFF

J: TRBJ1-2
size: once
V: TRBV6-6
D: -
DNA: TGTGCCAGCAATACAGGGTTAGCTGGCTACACCTTC
CDR3: CASNTGLAGYTF

J: TRBJ2-7
size: many
V: TRBV7-2
D: -
DNA: TGTGCCAGCAGCTCCCAAAAGGGCTCCTACGAGCAGTACTTC
CDR3: CASSSQKGSYEQYF

J: TRBJ2-7
size: -
V: TRBV7-9
D: -
DNA: TGTGCCAGCAGACCTCAGCAGGGTTGGGGCGAGCAGTACTTC
CDR3: CASRPQQGWGEQYF

J: TRBJ2-1
size: few
V: TRBV12-3/TRBV12-4
D: -
DNA: TGTGCCAGCAGGGCCCAGGGGCTGGGAGACAATGAGCAGTTCTTC
CDR3: CASRAQGLGDNEQFF

J: TRBJ1-2
size: once
V: TRBV4-1
D: -
DNA: TGCGCCAGCAGCCAATCTTCCGCCGGGACCGTCGAGGGCTACACCTTC
CDR3: CASSQSSAGTVEGYTF

J: TRBJ1-5
size: few
V: TRBV20-1
D: -
DNA: TGCAGTGCTAGAGCCAGGGGTGGAGGGGCGAGCAATCAGCCCCAGCATTTT
CDR3: CSARARGGGASNQPQHF

J: TRBJ2-3
size: -
V: TRBV7-2
D: -
DNA: TGTGCCAGCAGCTTTACAGGGATATGGGCCGAAGATACGCAGTATTTT
CDR3: CASSFTGIWAEDTQYF

J: TRBJ1-5
size: few
V: TRBV27
D: -
DNA: TGTGCCAGCAGTTTAGCCCGGAGTCAGCCCCAGCATTTT
CDR3: CASSLARSQPQHF

J: TRBJ2-3
size: -
V: TRBV29-1
D: TRBD1
DNA: TGCAGCGGTCACTCAGGGGGTCTAACAGATACGCAGTATTTT
CDR3: CSGHSGGLTDTQYF

J: TRBJ2-7
size: -
V: TRBV20-1
D: -
DNA: TGCAGTGCTTCACTTCAGGGGTACGGCTCCGACGAGCAGTATTTC
CDR3: CSASLQGYGSDEQYF

J: TRBJ1-4
size: -
V: TRBV6-6
D: TRBD1
DNA: TGTGCCAACAGTTACTCGGGGCAGGGGGGCGAAAAACTGTTTTTT
CDR3: CANSYSGQGGEKLFF

J: TRBJ2-1
size: -
V: TRBV6-5
D: TRBD1
DNA: TGTGCCAGCAGTTCAACTCCAGGGGGCAGGGGGTACAATGAGCAGTTCTTC
CDR3: CASSSTPGGRGYNEQFF

J: TRBJ2-1
size: few
V: TRBV27
D: TRBD2
DNA: TGTGCCAGCAGCCCTTTCACCCTCCTAGCGGGGGGGCTGGTTGAGCAGTTCTTC
CDR3: CASSPFTLLAGGLVEQFF

J: TRBJ2-3
size: -
V: TRBV28
D: TRBD2
DNA: TGTGCCAGCAGTTTATGGACGGGGGGTTCCACAGATACGCAGTATTTT
CDR3: CASSLWTGGSTDTQYF

J: TRBJ1-1
size: -
V: TRBV12-3/TRBV12-4
D: -
DNA: TGTGCCAGCAGTTTTCCCATGAACCCCCCTAAAGCTTTCTTT
CDR3: CASSFPMNPPKAFF

J: TRBJ2-1
size: -
V: TRBV6-5
D: TRBD1
DNA: TGTGCCAGCAGTTATCCTTTGTCAGGGGGTTTAGCCTACAATGAGCAGTTCTTC
CDR3: CASSYPLSGGLAYNEQFF

J: TRBJ1-1
size: many
V: TRBV20-1
D: -
DNA: TGCAGTGCTAGAGACCCGGGACGGTCGAACACTGAAGCTTTCTTT
CDR3: CSARDPGRSNTEAFF

J: TRBJ2-1
size: few
V: TRBV28
D: -
DNA: TGTGCCAGCAGTACCCGAGGGGAGCAGTTCTTC
CDR3: CASSTRGEQFF

J: TRBJ2-1
size: -
V: TRBV7-9
D: TRBD2
DNA: TGTGCCAGCAGCTTAGAAACTAGCGGCAATGAGCAGTTCTTC
CDR3: CASSLETSGNEQFF

J: TRBJ2-7
size: few
V: TRBV7-2
D: TRBD1
DNA: TGTGCCAGCACCAAAGACAGGGGCTCATACGAGCAGTACTTC
CDR3: CASTKDRGSYEQYF

J: TRBJ2-7
size: -
V: TRBV6-2/TRBV6-3
D: -
DNA: TGTGCCAGCAGGGCTGGACGACTAGACTACAATGAGCAGTACTTC
CDR3: CASRAGRLDYNEQYF

J: TRBJ1-6
size: -
V: TRBV12-3/TRBV12-4
D: -
DNA: TGTGCCAGCAGTTTGCAGACGGCACCCCTCCACTTT
CDR3: CASSLQTAPLHF

J: TRBJ1-1
size: few
V: TRBV27
D: TRBD1
DNA: TGTGCCAGCAGTGCGGGGACAGTAATGAACACTGAAGCTTTCTTT
CDR3: CASSAGTVMNTEAFF

J: TRBJ2-7
size: medium-sized
V: TRBV4-1
D: -
DNA: TGCGCCAGCAGCCTCGACTGGACCTACGAGCAGTACTTC
CDR3: CASSLDWTYEQYF

J: TRBJ2-7
size: few
V: TRBV12-3/TRBV12-4
D: -
DNA: TGTGCCAGCAGTTTAGTTAGGAGGGCGGGGGAGCAGTACTTC
CDR3: CASSLVRRAGEQYF